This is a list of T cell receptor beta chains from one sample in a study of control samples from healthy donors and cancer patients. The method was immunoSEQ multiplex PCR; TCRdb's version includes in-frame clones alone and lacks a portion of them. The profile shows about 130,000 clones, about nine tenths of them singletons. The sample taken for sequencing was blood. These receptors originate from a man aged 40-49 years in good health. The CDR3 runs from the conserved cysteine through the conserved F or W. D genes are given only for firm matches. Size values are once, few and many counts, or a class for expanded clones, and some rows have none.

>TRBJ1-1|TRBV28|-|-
CASSFPRRGGGTEAFF
TGTGCCAGCAGTTTCCCCCGGAGGGGAGGAGGAACTGAAGCTTTCTTT
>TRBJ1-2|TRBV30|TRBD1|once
CAWSVGQVSNYGYTF
TGTGCCTGGAGTGTAGGACAGGTTTCTAACTATGGCTACACCTTC
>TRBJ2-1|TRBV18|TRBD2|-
CASSPRVAGGLWNEQFF
TGTGCCAGCTCACCACGGGTAGCGGGGGGTCTCTGGAATGAGCAGTTCTTC
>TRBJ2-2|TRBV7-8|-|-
CASSSAGTNTGELFF
TGTGCCAGCAGCTCCGCAGGGACTAACACCGGGGAGCTGTTTTTT
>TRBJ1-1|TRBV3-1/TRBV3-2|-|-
CASSQRQNTEAFF
TGTGCCAGCAGCCAAAGACAGAACACTGAAGCTTTCTTT
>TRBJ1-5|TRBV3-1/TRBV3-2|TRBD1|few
CASSFGQGYQPQHF
TGTGCCAGCAGCTTCGGACAGGGGTATCAGCCCCAGCATTTT
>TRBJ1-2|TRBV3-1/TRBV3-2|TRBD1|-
CASSQRQGPVRYGYTF
TGTGCCAGCAGCCAACGACAGGGGCCCGTCCGCTATGGCTACACCTTC
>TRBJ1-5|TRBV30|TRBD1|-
CAWSRRGTVLNQPQHF
TGTGCCTGGAGTAGACGCGGGACAGTCCTCAATCAGCCCCAGCATTTT
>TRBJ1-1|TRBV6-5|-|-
CASSYSEMNTEAFF
TGTGCCAGCAGTTACTCGGAGATGAACACTGAAGCTTTCTTT
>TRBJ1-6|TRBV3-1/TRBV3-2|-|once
CASSQDRESYNSPLHF
TGTGCCAGCAGCCAAGACAGGGAGTCCTATAATTCACCCCTCCACTTT
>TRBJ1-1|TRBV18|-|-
CASSPVSGTEAFF
TGTGCCAGCTCACCAGTTTCAGGGACTGAAGCTTTCTTT
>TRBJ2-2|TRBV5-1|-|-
CASSPPARELWDTGELFF
TGCGCCAGCAGCCCACCCGCCAGGGAGCTCTGGGACACCGGGGAGCTGTTTTTT
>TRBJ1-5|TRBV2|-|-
CASSDRDVRNQPQHF
TGTGCCAGCAGTGACCGGGACGTACGCAATCAGCCCCAGCATTTT
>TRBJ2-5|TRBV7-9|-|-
CASILGSQETQYF
TGTGCCAGCATTCTAGGGTCCCAAGAGACCCAGTACTTC
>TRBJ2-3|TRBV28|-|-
CASRGGTSTSTDTQYF
TGTGCCAGCAGGGGCGGGACTTCCACTAGCACAGATACGCAGTATTTT
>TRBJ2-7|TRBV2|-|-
CASSFSGSSYEQYF
TGTGCCAGCAGTTTCTCCGGGAGCTCCTACGAGCAGTACTTC
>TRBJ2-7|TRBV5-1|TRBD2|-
CASSLGGTSRYEQYF
TGCGCCAGCAGCTTGGGAGGGACTAGTCGGTACGAGCAGTACTTC
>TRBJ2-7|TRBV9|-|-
CASSGGLGYEQYF
TGTGCCAGCAGCGGGGGACTCGGCTACGAGCAGTACTTC
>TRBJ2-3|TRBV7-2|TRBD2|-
CASSPMASGGADTQYF
TGTGCCAGCAGCCCCATGGCTAGCGGGGGGGCAGATACGCAGTATTTT
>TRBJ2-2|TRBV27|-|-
CASSSNRITGELFF
TGTGCCAGCAGTTCCAATAGGATCACCGGGGAGCTGTTTTTT
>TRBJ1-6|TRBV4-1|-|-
CASSRDYNSPLHF
TGCGCCAGCAGCCGGGATTATAATTCACCCCTCCACTTT
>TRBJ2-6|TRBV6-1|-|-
CASSEKSGGANVLTF
TGTGCCAGCAGTGAAAAGTCGGGAGGGGCCAACGTCCTGACTTTC
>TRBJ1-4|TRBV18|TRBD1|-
CASSGQPLEKLFF
TGTGCCAGCTCGGGACAGCCTCTAGAAAAACTGTTTTTT
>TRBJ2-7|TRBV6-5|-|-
CASSYSTGAGDYEQYF
TGTGCCAGCAGTTACTCGACGGGGGCGGGGGACTACGAGCAGTACTTC
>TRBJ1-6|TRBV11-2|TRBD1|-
CASSDGTGASPLHF
TGTGCCAGCAGCGATGGGACAGGGGCATCACCCCTCCACTTT
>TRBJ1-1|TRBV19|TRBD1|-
CASYPGQGAPGTEAFF
TGTGCCAGCTACCCGGGACAGGGGGCGCCGGGGACTGAAGCTTTCTTT
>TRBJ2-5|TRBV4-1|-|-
CASSQDRQETQYF
TGCGCCAGCAGCCAAGATCGACAGGAGACCCAGTACTTC
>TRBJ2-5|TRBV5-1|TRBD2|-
CASSFWSGGSQETQYF
TGCGCCAGCAGCTTTTGGAGCGGGGGGAGCCAAGAGACCCAGTACTTC
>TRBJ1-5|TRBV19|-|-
CASSIGQVGNQPQHF
TGTGCCAGTAGTATAGGACAGGTAGGCAATCAGCCCCAGCATTTT
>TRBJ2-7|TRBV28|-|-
CASSLQTGFSYEQYF
TGTGCCAGCAGTTTACAGACAGGCTTCTCCTACGAGCAGTACTTC
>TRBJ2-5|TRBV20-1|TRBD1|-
CSASISETGGVETQYF
TGCAGTGCTAGTATAAGTGAAACAGGGGGCGTAGAGACCCAGTACTTC
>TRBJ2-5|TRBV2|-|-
CASSERRGGHQYF
TGTGCCAGCAGCGAACGTAGGGGGGGGCACCAGTACTTC
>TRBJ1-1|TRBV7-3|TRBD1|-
CASSLTHRGGEAFF
TGTGCCAGCAGCTTAACGCACAGGGGAGGTGAAGCTTTCTTT
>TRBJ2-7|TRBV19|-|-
CASSIELQGPLREQYF
TGTGCCAGTAGTATTGAGCTTCAGGGCCCGTTGAGGGAGCAGTACTTC
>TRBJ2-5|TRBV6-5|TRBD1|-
CASSRVRGETQYF
TGTGCCAGCAGTCGAGTCAGGGGGGAGACCCAGTACTTC
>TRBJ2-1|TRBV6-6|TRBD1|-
CASSHDRVVAEQFF
TGTGCCAGCAGCCATGACAGGGTAGTGGCTGAGCAGTTCTTC
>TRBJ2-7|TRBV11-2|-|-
CASSLIRAHEQYF
TGTGCCAGCAGCTTAATCAGGGCTCACGAGCAGTACTTC
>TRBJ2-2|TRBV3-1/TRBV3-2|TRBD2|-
CASTLARGGGTGELFF
TGTGCCAGCACCCTAGCGCGGGGGGGAGGGACCGGGGAGCTGTTTTTT
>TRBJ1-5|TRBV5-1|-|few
CASSLGQGGQPQHF
TGCGCCAGCAGCTTGGGGCAGGGAGGTCAGCCCCAGCATTTT
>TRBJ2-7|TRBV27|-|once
CASSPGILYEQYF
TGTGCCAGCAGTCCGGGGATTCTATACGAGCAGTACTTC
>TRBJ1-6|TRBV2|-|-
CASTPLGMNNSPLHF
TGTGCCAGCACTCCCCTAGGGATGAACAATTCACCCCTCCACTTT
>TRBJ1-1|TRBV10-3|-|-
CAISDFPPGGNTEAFF
TGTGCCATCAGTGATTTTCCGCCGGGAGGCAACACTGAAGCTTTCTTT
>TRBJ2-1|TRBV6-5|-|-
CASIERASYNEQFF
TGTGCCAGCATCGAGCGGGCGTCCTACAATGAGCAGTTCTTC
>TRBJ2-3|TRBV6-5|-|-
CASGGWVVDTQYF
TGTGCCAGTGGGGGCTGGGTCGTGGATACGCAGTATTTT
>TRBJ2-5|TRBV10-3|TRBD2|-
CAISTLPAGQETQYF
TGTGCCATCAGCACCCTCCCAGCGGGGCAAGAGACCCAGTACTTC
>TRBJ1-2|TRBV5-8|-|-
CASSLGRLYGYTF
TGTGCCAGCAGCTTGGGAAGGCTATATGGCTACACCTTC
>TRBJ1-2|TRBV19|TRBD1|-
CASSKIDRDNGYTF
TGTGCCAGTAGTAAAATCGACAGGGACAATGGCTACACCTTC
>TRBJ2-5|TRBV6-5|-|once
CASSSAQGLLMETQYF
TGTGCCAGCAGTTCCGCCCAGGGACTCCTAATGGAGACCCAGTACTTC
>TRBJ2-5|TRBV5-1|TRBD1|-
CASSSVPQGARETQYF
TGCGCCAGCAGCTCCGTTCCACAGGGGGCGCGAGAGACCCAGTACTTC
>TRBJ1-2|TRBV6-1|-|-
CASSEWKDYGYTF
TGTGCCAGCAGTGAATGGAAAGACTATGGCTACACCTTC
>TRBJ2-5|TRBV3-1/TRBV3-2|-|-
CASSQRTGRETQYF
TGTGCCAGCAGCCAACGGACCGGCCGAGAGACCCAGTACTTC
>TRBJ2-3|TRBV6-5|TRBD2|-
CASSSLAGGRTDTQYF
TGTGCCAGCAGTTCCCTAGCGGGGGGGCGTACAGATACGCAGTATTTT
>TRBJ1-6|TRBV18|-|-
CASSPDRSYNSPLHF
TGTGCCAGCTCACCAGATAGGTCCTATAATTCACCCCTCCACTTT